Listed here are 11 T cell receptor beta chains from one sample, sequenced in a study of T cell changes during pregnancy in multiple sclerosis. TCRdb's copy holds only in-frame clones and misses some; the assay was immunoSEQ multiplex PCR. Of more than 90,000 clones detected, approximately 92% appear once; the ten largest clones hold more than 2%. The starting material was peripheral blood, obtained after pregnancy. These TCRs come from a female donor with multiple sclerosis, enrolled in a pregnancy study.

The genes are TRBV2 and TRBJ2-5; D possibly corresponds to TRBD1 (5 bases). Germline lookup yields CDR1 SNHLY and CDR2 FYNNEI. Trimming took 4 bases from V and 2 from J, leaving 17 bases between them. The CDR3 contains 16 residues. The CDR3 DNA sequence: TGTGCCAGCAGTGTATTGTGGGGCAACCAACAAGAGACCCAGTACTTC. Amino acids: CASSVLWGNQQETQYF.

V and J are TRBV19 and TRBJ2-7, with TRBD1 matching over 9 bases. Germline CDR1 and CDR2: LNHDA and SQIVND (reference sequence). The CDR3 is 15 amino acids. V shed 4 bases and J 5 bases; nucleotides not matched to a gene: 9. This CDR3 is CASSTLTGGLHEQYF. CDR3 bases: TGTGCCAGTAGTACCCTCACAGGGGGCCTCCACGAGCAGTACTTC.

The rearrangement links TRBV5-4 to TRBJ1-3; 8 bases line up with TRBD1. The CDR3 length is 16 residues. In germline, CDR1 is SGHNT, CDR2 YYREEE (reference sequence). The V and J ends lost 1 base and 4 bases, in that order; junction bases with no gene match: 7. The CDR3 is CASSLKDRAYGNTIYF. The CDR3 coding sequence is TGTGCCAGCAGCTTGAAGGACAGGGCTTACGGAAACACCATATATTTT.

V and J are TRBV5-1 and TRBJ1-2; the match to TRBD1 covers 10 bases. The CDR3 spans 17 residues. Germline CDR1 and CDR2: SGHRS and YFSETQ. Germline trimming cut 0 bases from V and 3 bases from J; bases unmatched to any gene: 8. The CDR3 spells CASSLGDRGRWDYGYTF. CDR3 nucleotide sequence: TGCGCCAGCAGCTTGGGAGACAGGGGGCGCTGGGACTATGGCTACACCTTC.

The chain uses TRBV7-9 and TRBJ2-7; D not certain. The V end lost 1 base, the J end lost 4 bases, and 17 bases lay between the germline ends. The CDR3 has 16 amino acids. CDR1 SEHNR and CDR2 FQNEAQ come from the germline V gene (reference sequence). CDR3 in amino acids: CASSLVGGQANYEQYF. In DNA form, the CDR3 reads TGTGCCAGCAGCTTAGTAGGTGGGCAGGCGAATTACGAGCAGTACTTC.

The chain joins TRBV2 to TRBJ2-7; D possibly corresponds to TRBD1 (6 bases). V was shortened by 10 bases and J by 0 bases, with 13 bases between the two germline ends. The CDR3 consists of 13 residues. CDR1 is SNHLY, CDR2 FYNNEI, per germline. Here the CDR3 DNA reads TGTGCCACCACGGGGACATCCTCCTACGAGCAGTACTTC. Residues: CATTGTSSYEQYF.

The chain combines TRBV30 with TRBJ2-5; 8 bases map to TRBD2. Germline-derived CDR1 and CDR2 are GTSNPN and SVGIG (reference sequence). CDR3 size: 12 residues. The V and J ends lost 8 bases and 3 bases, in that order; junction bases with no gene match: 5. CDR3 protein: CAGGGTEETQYF. CDR3 in DNA: TGTGCCGGCGGGGGGACCGAAGAGACCCAGTACTTC.

This chain links TRBV6-1 with TRBJ1-4, with 9 bases aligning to TRBD1. CDR3 length: 14 residues. Germline CDR1 and CDR2: MNHNS and SASEGT. V shed 6 bases, J shed 8 bases, and the junction held 7 bases outside the gene matches. CDR3 sequence (DNA): TGTGCCAGCAGGCCCAGGACAGGGGACGAAAAACTGTTTTTT. Translating it yields CASRPRTGDEKLFF.

The rearrangement links TRBV5-1 to TRBJ2-5; possible D gene TRBD1, 5 bases. V dropped 4 bases and J dropped 5 bases, with 15 bases sitting between them. There are 14 residues in the CDR3. Germline CDR1 SGHRS, CDR2 YFSETQ. CDR3 in DNA: TGCGCCAGCAGCGGCTCTTGGGGCGCGGAGACCCAGTACTTC. Amino acid sequence: CASSGSWGAETQYF. Full variable domain (rest looked up from reference TRBV5-1 and TRBJ2-5): KAGVTQTPRYLIKTRGQQVTLSCSPISGHRSVSWYQQTPGQGLQFLFEYFSETQRNKGNFPGRFSGRQFSNSRSEMNVSTLELGDSALYLCASSGSWGAETQYFGPGTRLLVL.

This sequence joins TRBV6-6 and TRBJ2-5, with 8 positions matching TRBD1. J gave up 5 bases and V 2 bases, and 7 bases lay outside the gene matches. Germline CDR1 reads MNHNY; CDR2 reads SVGAGI (reference sequence). The CDR3 totals 15 residues. The DNA for the CDR3 is TGTGCCAGCAGTTACGCCGGACAGGGCATGGAGACCCAGTACTTC. Residues: CASSYAGQGMETQYF.

The chain employs TRBV2 and TRBJ2-5, with TRBD1 as a possible D gene (6 bases). V was trimmed by 3 bases and J by 1 base, leaving 6 bases between them. The CDR3 consists of 13 residues. Germline loops: CDR1 SNHLY, CDR2 FYNNEI. The CDR3 sequence is CASSDRGQETQYF. The CDR3 DNA reads TGTGCCAGCAGTGACAGGGGCCAAGAGACCCAGTACTTC. The full variable domain, rest sourced from reference TRBV2 and TRBJ2-5, is EPEVTQTPSHQVTQMGQEVILRCVPISNHLYFYWYRQILGQKVEFLVSFYNNEISEKSEIFDDQFSVERPDGSNFTLKIRSTKLEDSAMYFCASSDRGQETQYFGPGTRLLVL.